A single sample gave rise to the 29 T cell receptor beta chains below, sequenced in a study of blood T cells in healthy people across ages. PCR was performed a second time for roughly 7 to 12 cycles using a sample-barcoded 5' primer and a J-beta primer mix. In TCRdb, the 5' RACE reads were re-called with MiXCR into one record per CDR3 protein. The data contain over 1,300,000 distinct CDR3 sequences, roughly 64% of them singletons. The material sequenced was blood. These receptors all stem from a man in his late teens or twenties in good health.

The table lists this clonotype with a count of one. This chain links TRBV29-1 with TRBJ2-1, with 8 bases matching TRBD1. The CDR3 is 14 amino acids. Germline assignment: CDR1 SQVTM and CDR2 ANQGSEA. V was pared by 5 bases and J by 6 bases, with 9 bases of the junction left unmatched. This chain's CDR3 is CSVPPGGRGNEQFF. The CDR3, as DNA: TGCAGCGTTCCTCCAGGGGGCAGAGGCAATGAGCAGTTCTTC.

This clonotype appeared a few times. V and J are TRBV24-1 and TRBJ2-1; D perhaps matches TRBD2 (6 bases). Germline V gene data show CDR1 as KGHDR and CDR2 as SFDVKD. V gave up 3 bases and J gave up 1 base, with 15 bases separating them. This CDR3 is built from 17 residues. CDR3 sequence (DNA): TGTGCCACCAGTGATACCACGGGCGGGATGTCCTACAATGAGCAGTTCTTC. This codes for CATSDTTGGMSYNEQFF.

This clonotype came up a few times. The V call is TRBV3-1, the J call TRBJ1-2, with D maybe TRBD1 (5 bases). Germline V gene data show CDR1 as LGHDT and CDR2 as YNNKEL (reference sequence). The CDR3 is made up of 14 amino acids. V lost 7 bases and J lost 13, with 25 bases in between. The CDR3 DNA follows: TGTGCCAGCACAGAAAGTAATGGGGCGCCGGGCGGCACCTTC. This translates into CASTESNGAPGGTF.

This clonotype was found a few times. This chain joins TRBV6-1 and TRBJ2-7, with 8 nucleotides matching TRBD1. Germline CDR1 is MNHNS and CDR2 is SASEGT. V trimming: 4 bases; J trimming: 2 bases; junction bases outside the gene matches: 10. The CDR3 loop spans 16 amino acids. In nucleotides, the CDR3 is TGTGCCAGCAGTGTGCTCCGGGACAGGTCGACCTACGAGCAGTACTTC. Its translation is CASSVLRDRSTYEQYF.

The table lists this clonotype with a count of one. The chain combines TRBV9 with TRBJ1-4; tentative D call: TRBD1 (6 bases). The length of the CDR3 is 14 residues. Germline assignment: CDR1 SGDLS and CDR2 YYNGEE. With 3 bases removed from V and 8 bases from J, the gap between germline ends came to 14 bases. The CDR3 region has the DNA TGTGCCAGCAGCGAGGGGGGGCTCCTCGAAAAACTGTTTTTT. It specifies CASSEGGLLEKLFF. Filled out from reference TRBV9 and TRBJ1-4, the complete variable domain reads DSGVTQTPKHLITATGQRVTLRCSPRSGDLSVYWYQQSLDQGLQFLIQYYNGEERAKGNILERFSAQQFPDLHSELNLSSLELGDSALYFCASSEGGLLEKLFFGSGTQLSVL.

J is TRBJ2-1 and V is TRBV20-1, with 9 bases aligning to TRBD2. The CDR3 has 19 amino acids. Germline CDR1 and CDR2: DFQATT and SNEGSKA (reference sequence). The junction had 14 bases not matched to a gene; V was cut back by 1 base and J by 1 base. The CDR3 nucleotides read TGCAGTGCTAGAGCTAGCGGGGACTCCCTTAGAAGTTCCTACAATGAGCAGTTCTTC. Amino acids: CSARASGDSLRSSYNEQFF.

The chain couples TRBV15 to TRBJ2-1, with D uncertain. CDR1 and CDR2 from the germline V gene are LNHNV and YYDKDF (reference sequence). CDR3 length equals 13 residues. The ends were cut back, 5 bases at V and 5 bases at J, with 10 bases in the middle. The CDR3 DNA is TGTGCCACCAGCCCGACACTAAACAATGAGCAGTTCTTC. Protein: CATSPTLNNEQFF.

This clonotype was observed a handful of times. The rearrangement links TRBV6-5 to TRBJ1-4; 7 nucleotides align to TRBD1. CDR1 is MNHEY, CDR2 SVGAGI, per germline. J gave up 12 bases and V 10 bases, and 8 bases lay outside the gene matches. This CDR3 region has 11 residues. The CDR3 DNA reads TGTGCCACTCGGAGGCAGGGGGAACTGTTTTTT. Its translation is CATRRQGELFF.

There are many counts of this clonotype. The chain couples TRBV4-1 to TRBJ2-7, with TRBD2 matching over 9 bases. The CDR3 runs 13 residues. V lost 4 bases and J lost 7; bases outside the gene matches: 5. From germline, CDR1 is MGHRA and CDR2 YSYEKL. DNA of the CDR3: TGCGCCAGCAGCCGGCGGGAGGGCCAAGAGCAGTACTTC. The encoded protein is CASSRREGQEQYF.

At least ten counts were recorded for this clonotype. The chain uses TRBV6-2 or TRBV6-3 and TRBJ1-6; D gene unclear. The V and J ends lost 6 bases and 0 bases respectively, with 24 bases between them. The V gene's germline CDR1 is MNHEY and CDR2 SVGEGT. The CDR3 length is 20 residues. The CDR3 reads CASSQLFDGWISSYNSPLHF. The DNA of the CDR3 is TGTGCCAGCAGCCAACTATTTGACGGGTGGATAAGCTCCTATAATTCACCCCTCCACTTT.

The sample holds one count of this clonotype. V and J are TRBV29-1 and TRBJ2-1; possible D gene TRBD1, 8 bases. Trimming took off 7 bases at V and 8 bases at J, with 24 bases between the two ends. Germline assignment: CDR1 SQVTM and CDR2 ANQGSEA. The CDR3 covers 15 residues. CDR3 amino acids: CSGGGTGGGYDEQFF. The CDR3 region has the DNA TGCAGCGGCGGGGGCACAGGGGGTGGTTACGATGAGCAGTTCTTC.

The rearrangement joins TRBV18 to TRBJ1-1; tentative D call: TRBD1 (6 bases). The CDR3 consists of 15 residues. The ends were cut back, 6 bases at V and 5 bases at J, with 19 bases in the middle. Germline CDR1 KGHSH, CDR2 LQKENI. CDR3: CASSTYYRDMTEAFF. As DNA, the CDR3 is TGTGCCAGCTCTACCTACTACAGGGATATGACTGAAGCTTTCTTT.

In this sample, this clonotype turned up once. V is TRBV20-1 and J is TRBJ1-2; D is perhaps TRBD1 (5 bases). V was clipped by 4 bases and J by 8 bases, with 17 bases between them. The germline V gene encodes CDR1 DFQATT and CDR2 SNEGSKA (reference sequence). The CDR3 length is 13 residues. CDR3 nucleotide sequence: TGCAGTGCTAACCGCCAGGGTGTCGGGGGCTACACCTTC. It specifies CSANRQGVGGYTF.

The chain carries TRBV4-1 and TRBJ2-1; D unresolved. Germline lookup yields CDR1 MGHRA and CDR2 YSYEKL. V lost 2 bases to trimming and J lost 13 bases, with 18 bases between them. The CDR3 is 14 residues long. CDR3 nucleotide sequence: TGCGCCAGCAGCCAACACAGTGTACAAGAGACCCAGTTCTTC. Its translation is CASSQHSVQETQFF.

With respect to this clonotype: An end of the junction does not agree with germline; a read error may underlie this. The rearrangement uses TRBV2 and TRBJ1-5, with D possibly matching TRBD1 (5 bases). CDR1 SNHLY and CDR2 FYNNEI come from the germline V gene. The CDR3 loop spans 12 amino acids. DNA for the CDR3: TGTGCCAGCACAGGGTATGGTCAGCCCCGGCATTTT. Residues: CASTGYGQPRHF.

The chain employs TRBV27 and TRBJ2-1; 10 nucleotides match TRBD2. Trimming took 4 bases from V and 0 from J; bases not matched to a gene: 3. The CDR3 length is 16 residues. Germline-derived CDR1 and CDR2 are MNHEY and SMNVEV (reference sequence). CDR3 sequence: CASSSASGSSYNEQFF. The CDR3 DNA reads TGTGCCAGCAGTTCCGCTAGCGGGAGCTCCTACAATGAGCAGTTCTTC.

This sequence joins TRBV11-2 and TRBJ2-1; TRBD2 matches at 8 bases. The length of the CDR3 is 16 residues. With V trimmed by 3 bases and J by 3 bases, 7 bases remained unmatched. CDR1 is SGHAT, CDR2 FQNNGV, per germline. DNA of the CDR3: TGTGCCAGCAGCTTGTCTCGGGGGGGGAACTACAATGAGCAGTTCTTC. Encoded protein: CASSLSRGGNYNEQFF.

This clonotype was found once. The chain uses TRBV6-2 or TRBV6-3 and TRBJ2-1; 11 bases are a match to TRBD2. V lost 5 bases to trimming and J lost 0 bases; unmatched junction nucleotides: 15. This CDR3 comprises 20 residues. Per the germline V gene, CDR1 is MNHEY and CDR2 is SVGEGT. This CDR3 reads CASSPRPASGGISSYNEQFF. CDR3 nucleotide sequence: TGTGCCAGCAGTCCCCGTCCGGCTAGCGGGGGGATAAGCTCCTACAATGAGCAGTTCTTC.

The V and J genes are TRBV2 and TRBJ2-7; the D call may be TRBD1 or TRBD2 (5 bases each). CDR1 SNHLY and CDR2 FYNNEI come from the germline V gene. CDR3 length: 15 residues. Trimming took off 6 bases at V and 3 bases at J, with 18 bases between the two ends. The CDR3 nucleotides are TGTGCCAGCAGCGGGGCAGGGTGGTACTTCTACGAGCAGTACTTC. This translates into CASSGAGWYFYEQYF.

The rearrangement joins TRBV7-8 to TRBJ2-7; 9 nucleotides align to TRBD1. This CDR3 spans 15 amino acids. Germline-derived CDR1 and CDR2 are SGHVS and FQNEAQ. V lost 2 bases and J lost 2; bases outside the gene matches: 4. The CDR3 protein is CASSLWGTGTYEQYF. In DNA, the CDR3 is TGTGCCAGCAGCTTATGGGGGACAGGGACCTACGAGCAGTACTTC.

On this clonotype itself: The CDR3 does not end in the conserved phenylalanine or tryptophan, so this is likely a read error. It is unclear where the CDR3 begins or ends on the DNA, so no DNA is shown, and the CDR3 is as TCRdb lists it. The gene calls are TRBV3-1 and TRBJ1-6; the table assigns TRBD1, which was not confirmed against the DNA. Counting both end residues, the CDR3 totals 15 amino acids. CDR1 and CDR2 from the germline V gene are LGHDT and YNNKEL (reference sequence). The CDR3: CPSSQENRGGATVHL.

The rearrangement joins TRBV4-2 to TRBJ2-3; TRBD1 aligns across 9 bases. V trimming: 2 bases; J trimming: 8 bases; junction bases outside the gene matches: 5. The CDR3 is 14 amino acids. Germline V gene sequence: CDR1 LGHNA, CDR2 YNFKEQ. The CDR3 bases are TGTGCCAGCAGCCAACCCTCGACAGGGGGTACGCAGTATTTT. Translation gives CASSQPSTGGTQYF.

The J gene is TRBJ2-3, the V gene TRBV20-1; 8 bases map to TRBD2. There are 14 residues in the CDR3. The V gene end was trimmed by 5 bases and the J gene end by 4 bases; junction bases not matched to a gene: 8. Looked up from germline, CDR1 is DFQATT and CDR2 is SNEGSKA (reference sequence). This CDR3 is CSAVLAGVADTQYF. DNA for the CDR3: TGCAGTGCTGTTCTAGCGGGCGTAGCAGATACGCAGTATTTT.

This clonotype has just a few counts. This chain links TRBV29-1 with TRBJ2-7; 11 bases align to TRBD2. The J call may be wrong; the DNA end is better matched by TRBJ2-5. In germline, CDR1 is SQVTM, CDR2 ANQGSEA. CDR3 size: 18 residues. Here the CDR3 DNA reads TGCAGCGTTGAAGCTTCCGGGACTAGCGGACTCGGAGGGGAGACCCAGTACTTC. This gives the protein CSVEASGTSGLGGETQYF.

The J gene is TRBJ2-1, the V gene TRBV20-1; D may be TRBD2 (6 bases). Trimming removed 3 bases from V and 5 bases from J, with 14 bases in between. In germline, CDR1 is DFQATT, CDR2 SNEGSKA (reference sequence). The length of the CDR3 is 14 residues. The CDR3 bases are TGCAGTGCTAGTCGTAGGGACTGGAACAATGAGCAGTTCTTC. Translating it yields CSASRRDWNNEQFF.

The CDR3, as DNA: TGTGCCAGCAGTGAAGAGGAGGCTAGCGGGTCCTACGAGCAGTACTTC. The encoded protein is CASSEEEASGSYEQYF. The chain links TRBV6-1 to TRBJ2-7, with 8 bases aligning to TRBD2. CDR3 length equals 16 residues. J lost 1 base, V lost 1 base, and 6 bases had no gene match. Germline V gene lookup returns CDR1 MNHNS and CDR2 SASEGT.

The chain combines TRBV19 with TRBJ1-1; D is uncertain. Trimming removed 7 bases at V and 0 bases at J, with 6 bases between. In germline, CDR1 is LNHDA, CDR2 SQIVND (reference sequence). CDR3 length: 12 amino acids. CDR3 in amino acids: CASIALNTEAFF. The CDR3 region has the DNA TGTGCCAGTATCGCCTTGAACACTGAAGCTTTCTTT.

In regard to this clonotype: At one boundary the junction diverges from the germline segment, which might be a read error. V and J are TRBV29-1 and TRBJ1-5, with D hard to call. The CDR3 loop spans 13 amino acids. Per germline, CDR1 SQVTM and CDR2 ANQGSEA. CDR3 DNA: TGTAGCGTCCGCGATTCCGGCAATCAGCCCCAGCATTTT. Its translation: CSVRDSGNQPQHF.

For the CDR3, the DNA is TGTGCCATCAGTGACCGACAGGGAACCTACGAGCAGTACTTC. Translated: CAISDRQGTYEQYF. This chain joins TRBV10-3 and TRBJ2-7, with 7 bases matching TRBD1. Losses at the gene ends were 3 bases for V and 2 bases for J; bases not matched to a gene: 4. Germline V gives CDR1 ENHRY, CDR2 SYGVKD. The CDR3 consists of 14 residues.